The T cell receptor (beta chain) under discussion was sequenced for a study of T cell responses to AZD1222 COVID-19 vaccine. CDR1 and CDR2 (germline): SGHNT, YENEEA. The CDR3 runs 11 residues. The ends were cut back, 1 base at V and 6 bases at J, with 0 bases in the middle. Study results and limitations: Just a handful of people given AZD1222 tested seropositive at baseline.

Some clones are missing from TCRdb's copy, which holds only in-frame ones; the method was immunoSEQ multiplex PCR. The table lists 130,000 to 150,000 clones, 85% to 95% of them singletons. Notes on this clone: Its matching antigen is unknown.

Specimen: peripheral blood, collected on day 0 of MenACWY control vaccination. The rearrangement links TRBV11-3 to TRBJ2-2, with no clear D. This TCR came from an adult in good health. In DNA form, the CDR3 reads TGTGCCAGCAGCTTAGCCGGGGAGCTGTTTTTT. Protein sequence: CASSLAGELFF. The full variable domain, completed using reference TRBV11-3 and TRBJ2-2, is EAGVVQSPRYKIIEKKQPVAFWCNPISGHNTLYWYLQNLGQGPELLIRYENEEAVDDSQLPKDRFSAERLKGVDSTLKIQPAELGDSAVYLCASSLAGELFFGEGSRLTVL.